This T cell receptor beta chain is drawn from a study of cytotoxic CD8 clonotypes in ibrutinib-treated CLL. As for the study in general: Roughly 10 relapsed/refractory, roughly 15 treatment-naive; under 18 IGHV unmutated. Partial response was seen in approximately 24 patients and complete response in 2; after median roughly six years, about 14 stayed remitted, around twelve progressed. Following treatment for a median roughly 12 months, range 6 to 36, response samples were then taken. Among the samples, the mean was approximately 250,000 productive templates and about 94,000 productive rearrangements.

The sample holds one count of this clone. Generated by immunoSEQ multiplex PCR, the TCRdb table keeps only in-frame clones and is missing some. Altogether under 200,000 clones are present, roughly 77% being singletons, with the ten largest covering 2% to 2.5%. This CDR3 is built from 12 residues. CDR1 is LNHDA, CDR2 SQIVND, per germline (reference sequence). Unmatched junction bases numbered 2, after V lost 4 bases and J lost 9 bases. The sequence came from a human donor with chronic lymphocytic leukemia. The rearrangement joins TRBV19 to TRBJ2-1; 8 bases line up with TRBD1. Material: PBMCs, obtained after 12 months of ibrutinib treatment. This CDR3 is CASSKDRGEQFF. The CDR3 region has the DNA TGTGCCAGTAGTAAAGACAGGGGTGAGCAGTTCTTC.